This T cell receptor beta chain was sequenced during a study of T cell repertoires in cytomegalovirus infection. Study-level background: An indication of both CMV infection and matching HLA type came from public TCR beta signatures.

The sample holds many counts of this clonotype. Its antigen is not known. Study-level points and caveats: Based on cumulative public TCR beta family frequency, carriers of CMV plus the relevant HLA were identified.

TCRdb recomputed calls from the reads with MiXCR, one row per CDR3 protein. This table has 350,000 to 550,000 distinct CDR3 sequences, roughly 31% appearing once. Material: PBMCs. The receptor's source is a human donor in good health (CMV status not recorded). Some clones in this sample may be carry-over from other donors' samples.

CDR3 in DNA: TGTGCCAGCAGTACAGACAGGCGGCGGGGAGATACGCAGTATTTT. It translates to CASSTDRRRGDTQYF. This rearrangement joins TRBV6-1 to TRBJ2-3; D might be TRBD1 or TRBD2, each matching 6 bases. The CDR3 is 15 residues long. V lost 5 bases and J lost 5, with 17 bases in between. The germline CDR1 and CDR2 sequences are MNHNS and SASEGT.